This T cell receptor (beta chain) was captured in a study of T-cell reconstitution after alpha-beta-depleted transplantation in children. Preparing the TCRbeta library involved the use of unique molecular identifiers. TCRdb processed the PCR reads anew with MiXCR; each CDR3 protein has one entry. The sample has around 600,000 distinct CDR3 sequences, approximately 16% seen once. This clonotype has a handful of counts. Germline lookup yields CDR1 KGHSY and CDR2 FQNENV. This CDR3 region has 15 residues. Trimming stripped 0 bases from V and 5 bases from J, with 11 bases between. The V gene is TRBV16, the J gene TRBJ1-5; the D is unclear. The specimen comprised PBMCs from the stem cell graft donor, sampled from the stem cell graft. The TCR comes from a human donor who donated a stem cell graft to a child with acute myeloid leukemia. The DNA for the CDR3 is TGTGCCAGCAGCCAATCCTCACCCAGGCATCAGCCCCAGCATTTT. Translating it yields CASSQSSPRHQPQHF. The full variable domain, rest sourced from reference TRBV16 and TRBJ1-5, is GEEVAQTPKHLVRGEGQKAKLYCAPIKGHSYVFWYQQVLKNEFKFLISFQNENVFDETGMPKERFSAKCLPNSPCSLEIQATKLEDSAVYFCASSQSSPRHQPQHFGDGTRLSIL.